The 14 T cell receptor beta chains below all came from one sample that was sequenced in a study of shared clonotypes between healthy human individuals. Only in-frame clones appear in the TCRdb table, and some are missing; sequencing was by immunoSEQ multiplex PCR. The repertoire holds some 700,000 clones, with 90% as singletons. Specimen: memory CD8+ T cells from PBMCs. Indicated subset: CD45RO+ cells pooled with CCR7-negative TemRA cells. These receptors all come from a young man in good health. Some clones in this sample may be carry-over from other donors' samples.

This sequence joins TRBV7-9 and TRBJ1-5; D unclear. Germline CDR1 is SEHNR and CDR2 is FQNEAQ (reference sequence). Between the trimmed V and J ends, which lost 5 bases and 0 bases, there was a span of 17 bases. CDR3 length: 17 amino acids. The CDR3 DNA sequence: TGTGCCAGCAGCCCATCTCGCGGGTCGTATAGCAATCAGCCCCAGCATTTT. Encoded protein: CASSPSRGSYSNQPQHF.

The genes are TRBV7-7 and TRBJ2-1; 8 nucleotides agree with TRBD2. Germline V lookup: CDR1 SSHAT, CDR2 FNYEAQ (reference sequence). V lost 1 base to trimming and J lost 6 bases; unmatched junction nucleotides: 8. There are 16 residues in the CDR3. CDR3 sequence: CASSLVAGGPLNEQFF. The CDR3 DNA reads TGTGCCAGCAGCTTAGTTGCGGGGGGACCACTCAATGAGCAGTTCTTC.

As for this clone: This sample also contains other DNA sequences that code for the same CDR3. V gene TRBV7-2 combines with J gene TRBJ2-3; D call uncertain. V lost 5 bases to trimming and J lost 1 base, with 4 bases between them. The CDR3 spans 12 residues. Germline values: CDR1 SGHTA, CDR2 FQGNSA. This CDR3 is CASSPRTDTQYF. CDR3 coding DNA: TGTGCCAGCAGCCCCCGCACAGATACGCAGTATTTT.

Remarks on this clone: This CDR3 is also generated by other DNA sequences in the sample. The CDR3 here is CASSPPGNTIYF. CDR3 bases: TGTGCCAGCAGTCCGCCCGGAAACACCATATATTTT. The chain joins TRBV28 to TRBJ1-3, with no clear D. The germline V and J ends were trimmed by 5 bases and 4 bases, with 6 bases remaining between them. This CDR3 is built from 12 residues. The germline V gene encodes CDR1 MDHEN and CDR2 SYDVKM.

The CDR3: CASSPSQGLAQFEQYF. CDR3 DNA: TGTGCCAGCAGCCCATCTCAAGGGCTTGCACAGTTCGAGCAGTACTTC. V is TRBV7-9 and J is TRBJ2-7; no clear D gene. Trimming pared 5 bases from V and 6 bases from J, leaving 23 bases between. This CDR3 region has 16 residues. Germline V gene data show CDR1 as SEHNR and CDR2 as FQNEAQ (reference sequence).

The CDR3 coding sequence is TGTGCCAGCAGGGGCAGAACCTCCTACGAGCAGTACTTC. Its translation is CASRGRTSYEQYF. The J gene is TRBJ2-7, the V gene TRBV27; unclear D gene. The CDR3 covers 13 residues. Trimming shortened V by 6 bases and J by 0 bases, and 9 bases separated the two germline ends. In germline, CDR1 is MNHEY, CDR2 SMNVEV (reference sequence).

This clone occurred a few times. The chain has TRBV29-1 and TRBJ2-7; TRBD1 aligns across 7 bases. V lost 6 bases to trimming and J lost 3 bases; unmatched junction nucleotides: 11. There are 14 residues in the CDR3. Germline values: CDR1 SQVTM, CDR2 ANQGSEA. The DNA for the CDR3 is TGCAGCGTGTTGGGACAGCCAGATAGCTACGAGCAGTACTTC. Its protein product is CSVLGQPDSYEQYF.

The genes are TRBV27 and TRBJ1-3; D gene uncertain. The CDR3 is 14 residues long. Trimming left V 0 bases short and J 4 bases short, with 7 bases between. Germline loops: CDR1 MNHEY, CDR2 SMNVEV (reference sequence). CDR3 sequence (DNA): TGTGCCAGCAGTTTATCCCCCCGGGGAAACACCATATATTTT. Translation: CASSLSPRGNTIYF.

V usage is TRBV2 and J usage is TRBJ1-3; TRBD1 is a possible D gene (6 bases). This CDR3 has 13 amino acids. CDR1 is SNHLY, CDR2 FYNNEI, per germline. V shed 8 bases and J shed 4 bases, with 12 bases lying between them. For the CDR3, the DNA is TGTGCCAGCGGGGGCGGGGGAGGAAACACCATATATTTT. Protein product: CASGGGGGNTIYF.

The chain has TRBV27 and TRBJ1-5, with D perhaps TRBD1 (6 bases). Deletions cut 6 bases from V and 4 bases from J, with 16 bases between. Germline-derived CDR1 and CDR2 are MNHEY and SMNVEV (reference sequence). The CDR3 is made up of 15 amino acids. The DNA of the CDR3 is TGTGCCAGCAGGGGGATCGGACAGCCTAATCAGCCCCAGCATTTT. Its translation is CASRGIGQPNQPQHF.

V is TRBV27 and J is TRBJ2-7; 7 bases are a match to TRBD2. CDR1 is MNHEY, CDR2 SMNVEV, per germline (reference sequence). This CDR3 contains 15 residues. With V trimmed by 4 bases and J by 0 bases, 6 bases remained unmatched. CDR3 in amino acids: CASSSRGSSSYEQYF. The CDR3, as DNA: TGTGCCAGCAGTTCCCGCGGGAGCTCCTCCTACGAGCAGTACTTC.

The genes are TRBV7-9 and TRBJ1-1; perhaps TRBD1 as D (5 bases). V lost 5 bases, J lost 3 bases, and 13 bases lay in between. The CDR3 is 14 amino acids. Germline V gene sequence: CDR1 SEHNR, CDR2 FQNEAQ (reference sequence). The CDR3 DNA reads TGTGCCAGCAGCGCCCCCGGGGGGTACACTGAAGCTTTCTTT. As protein: CASSAPGGYTEAFF.

Here the CDR3 DNA reads TGTGCCAGCAGATACGCAGATACGCAGTATTTT. Protein sequence: CASRYADTQYF. The chain recombines TRBV27 with TRBJ2-3; no clear D gene. This CDR3 contains 11 residues. Germline V gene sequence: CDR1 MNHEY, CDR2 SMNVEV (reference sequence). The V gene lost 6 bases and the J gene lost 4 bases, with 5 bases spanning the gap.

In its sample, this clone was seen many times. V gene TRBV10-3 combines with J gene TRBJ2-7; 10 positions match TRBD2. Per the germline V gene, CDR1 is ENHRY and CDR2 is SYGVKD. This CDR3 has 18 amino acids. V was pared by 2 bases and J by 6 bases, with 16 bases of the junction left unmatched. CDR3 amino acids: CAISEALAGATISLEQYF. In DNA form, the CDR3 reads TGTGCCATCAGTGAGGCCCTAGCGGGAGCAACTATATCACTCGAGCAGTACTTC.